This TCR beta chain was obtained from a study of blood T cell repertoires in COVID-19. Background on the study: From the United States, Italy and Spain came samples of acute and convalescent COVID-19.

In the original processing: Quantification of nucleated cells was approximated via reference gene primer amplification. Only in-frame clones appear in the TCRdb table, and some are missing; sequencing was by immunoSEQ multiplex PCR. The DNA gave D and trimming, while V, J and clone size come from that table. The sample lists about 160,000 clones; approximately 82% were seen once. Those enrolled in Seattle joined during active infection and were followed longitudinally afterward. V was clipped by 5 bases and J by 4 bases, with 19 bases between them. Germline V gives CDR1 MNHEY, CDR2 SMNVEV (reference sequence). This CDR3 has 16 residues.

The chain uses TRBV27 and TRBJ2-3, with no clear D. The TCR originated in a woman between 35 and 50 years old with COVID-19, enrolled during active disease. Sequenced material: peripheral blood. CDR3 loop: CASSTLRFDKADTQYF. CDR3 coding DNA: TGTGCCAGCAGTACCCTACGGTTTGACAAGGCAGATACGCAGTATTTT.